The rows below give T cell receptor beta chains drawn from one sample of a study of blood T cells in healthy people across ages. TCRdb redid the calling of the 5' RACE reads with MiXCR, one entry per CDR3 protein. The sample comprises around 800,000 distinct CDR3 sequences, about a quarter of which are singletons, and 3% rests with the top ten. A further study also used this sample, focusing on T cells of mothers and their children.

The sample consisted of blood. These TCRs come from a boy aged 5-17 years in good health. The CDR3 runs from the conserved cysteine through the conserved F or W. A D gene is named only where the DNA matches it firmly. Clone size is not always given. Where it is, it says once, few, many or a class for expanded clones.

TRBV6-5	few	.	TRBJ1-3	TGTGCCAGCAGTAAAAACTCTGGAAACACCATATATTTT	CASSKNSGNTIYF
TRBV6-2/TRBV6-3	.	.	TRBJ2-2	TGTGCCAGCAGTTACCAGGCCAGTAACACCGGGGAGCTGTTTTTT	CASSYQASNTGELFF
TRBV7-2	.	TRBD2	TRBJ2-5	TGTGCCAGCAGCCCGACTAGCCCGTACCAAGAGACCCAATACTTC	CASSPTSPYQETQYF
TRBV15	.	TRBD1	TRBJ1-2	TGTGCCACCAACCCCGGACAGGGTTTCTATGGCTACACCTTC	CATNPGQGFYGYTF
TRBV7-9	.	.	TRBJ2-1	TGTGCCAGCAGCCAGGAGGGATTTGAGCAGTTCTTC	CASSQEGFEQFF
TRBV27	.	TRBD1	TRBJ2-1	TGTGCCAGCAGCTCCCCAGGGGGCCTCCAGGGCAATGAGCAGTTCTTC	CASSSPGGLQGNEQFF
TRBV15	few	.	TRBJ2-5	TGTGCCACCAGCAGAGATAGAGGTACTGAGACCCAGTACTTC	CATSRDRGTETQYF
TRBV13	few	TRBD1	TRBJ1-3	TGTGCCAGCAGCTTTGGACAGGTCTCTGGAAATACCATATATTTT	CASSFGQVSGNTIYF
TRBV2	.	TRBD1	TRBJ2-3	TGTGCCAGCATGGACAGGCCCCTCACAGATACGCAGTATTTT	CASMDRPLTDTQYF
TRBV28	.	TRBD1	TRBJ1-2	TGTGCCAGCAGTTTAGGAACAGGGGGCAACGATGGCTACACCTTC	CASSLGTGGNDGYTF
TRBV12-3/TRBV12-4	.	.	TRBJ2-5	TGTGCCAGCAGTAAACAGGGGGGGATACAAGAGGCCCAGTACTTC	CASSKQGGIQEAQYF
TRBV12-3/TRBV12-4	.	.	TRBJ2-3	TGTGGCAGCAGGAGTACAGATACACAGTATTTT	CGSRSTDTQYF
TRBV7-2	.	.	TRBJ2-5	TGTGCCAGCAGCTTAGATCCCGGACTACCTCAAGAGACCCAGTACTTC	CASSLDPGLPQETQYF
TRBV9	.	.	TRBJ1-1	TGTGCCAGCAGCGGGGAGGGAGGGCGGAACACTGAAGCTTTCTTT	CASSGEGGRNTEAFF
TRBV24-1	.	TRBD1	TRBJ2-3	TGTGCCACCAGTGTGGGACAGGGAATTGACACGCAGTATTTT	CATSVGQGIDTQYF
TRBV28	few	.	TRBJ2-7	TGTGCCAGCAGTTGGACGATGCTAAGCTCCTACGAGCAGTACTTC	CASSWTMLSSYEQYF
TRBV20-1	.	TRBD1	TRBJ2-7	TGCAGTGCCCCAGCAGCAGGGGGCTACGAGCAGTACTTC	CSAPAAGGYEQYF
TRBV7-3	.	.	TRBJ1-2	TGTGCCAGCAGCTTAACGGGGGGAGAGGACTATGGCTACACCTTC	CASSLTGGEDYGYTF
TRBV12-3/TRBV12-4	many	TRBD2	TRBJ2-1	TGTGCCAGCAGCCCTAGCGGGGGCTACAATGAGCAGTTCTTC	CASSPSGGYNEQFF
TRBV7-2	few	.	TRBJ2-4	TGTGCCAGCAGCTACCCGGACATTCAGTACTTC	CASSYPDIQYF
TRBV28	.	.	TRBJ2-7	TGTGCCAGCAGTCCCCACGCCTACGAGCAGTACTTC	CASSPHAYEQYF
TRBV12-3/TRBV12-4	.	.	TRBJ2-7	TGTGCCAGCAGTCCCCCAAGGAGGGCCACCTACGAGCAGTACTTC	CASSPPRRATYEQYF
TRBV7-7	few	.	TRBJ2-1	TGTGCCAGCAGCCTTGGCCCCCACTCCTACAATGAGCAGTTCTTC	CASSLGPHSYNEQFF
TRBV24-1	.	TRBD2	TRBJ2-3	TGTGCCACCAGTGACTCTCGGACTAGCGGAGGCACAGATACGCAGTATTTT	CATSDSRTSGGTDTQYF
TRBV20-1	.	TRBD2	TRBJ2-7	TGCAGTGCTAGAGCCCCTAGCGGGGACTACTCCTACGAGCAGTACTTC	CSARAPSGDYSYEQYF
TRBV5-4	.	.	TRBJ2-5	TGTGCCAGCAGCCGGGCGGGACGGTTCTCATCCTTC	CASSRAGRFSSF
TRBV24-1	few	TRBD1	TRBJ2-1	TGTGCCACCAGTGATCCGGGACAGTCCTACAATGAGCAGTTCTTC	CATSDPGQSYNEQFF
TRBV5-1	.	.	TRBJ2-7	TGCGCCAGCAGGGAGCACCTTACCCGACTCTACGAGCAGTACTTC	CASREHLTRLYEQYF
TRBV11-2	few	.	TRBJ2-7	TGTGCCAGCAGCTTATTAAAGGGCAAATCCTACGAGCAGTACTTC	CASSLLKGKSYEQYF
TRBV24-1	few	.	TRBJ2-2	TGTGCCACCAGTGAGGGGGGGACAGTAGGTACGGCGAACACCGGGGAGCTGTTTTTT	CATSEGGTVGTANTGELFF
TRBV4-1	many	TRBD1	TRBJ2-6	TGCGCCAGCAGCCAAGATCGGGGACAGATCTCTGGGGCCAACGTCCTGACTTTC	CASSQDRGQISGANVLTF
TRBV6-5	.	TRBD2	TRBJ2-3	TGTGCCAGCAGCTCCAGCGGGGGGCTCACAGATACGCAGTATTTT	CASSSSGGLTDTQYF
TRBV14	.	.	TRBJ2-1	TGTGCCAGCAGCCTTCGGACAATAGGGGCCTACAATGAGCAGTTCTTC	CASSLRTIGAYNEQFF
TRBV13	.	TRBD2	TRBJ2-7	TGTGCCAGCAGCTTACGAGCGGGGCCGAGCTCCTACGAGCAGTACTTC	CASSLRAGPSSYEQYF
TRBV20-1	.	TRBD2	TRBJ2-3	TGCAGTGCTAGAGATCTAGCGGGAGTTCTTCTAGATACGCAGTACTTT	CSARDLAGVLLDTQYF
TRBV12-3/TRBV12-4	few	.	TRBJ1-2	TGTGCCAGCAGTTTTCCAGGGTTGTACGGCTACACCTTC	CASSFPGLYGYTF
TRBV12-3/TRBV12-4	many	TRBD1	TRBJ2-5	TGTGCCAGCAGTTTGACAGGGCTGGAGACCCAGTACTTC	CASSLTGLETQYF
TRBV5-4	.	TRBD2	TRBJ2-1	TGTGCCAGCAGCTTGGTCGTAGCGGGGGGGCCAGGGTCCTACAATGAGCAGTTCTTC	CASSLVVAGGPGSYNEQFF
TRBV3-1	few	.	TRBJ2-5	TGTGCCGGCAGCCAAGAAGAGAGGCTAGCGGAGACCCAGTACTTC	CAGSQEERLAETQYF
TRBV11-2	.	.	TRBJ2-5	TGTGCCAGCAGCTTAGAGATGTCAGGGGGGCACCGGTTCTTC	CASSLEMSGGHRFF
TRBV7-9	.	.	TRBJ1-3	TGTGCCAGCAGCGCCACTAGTGGCGAGGACACCATATATTTT	CASSATSGEDTIYF
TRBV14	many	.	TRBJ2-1	TGTGCCAGCAGCCCAGCCAATGAGCAGTTCTTC	CASSPANEQFF
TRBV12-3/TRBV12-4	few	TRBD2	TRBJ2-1	TGTGCCAGCAGTTTACAGGCGGGGGGTTACAATGAGCAGTTCTTC	CASSLQAGGYNEQFF
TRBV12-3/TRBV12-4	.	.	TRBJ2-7	TGTGCCAGCGGCACAGACTACGAGCAGTACTTC	CASGTDYEQYF
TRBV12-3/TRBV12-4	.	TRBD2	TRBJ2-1	TGTGCCACGCAGGCGCGGGGGTCGGTCTACAATGAGCAGTTCTTC	CATQARGSVYNEQFF
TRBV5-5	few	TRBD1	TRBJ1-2	TGTGCCAGCAGCGCGGGACAGGTCCCCTATGGCTACACCTTC	CASSAGQVPYGYTF
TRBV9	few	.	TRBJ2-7	TGTGCCAGCAGCGCTCGGACGGCGCCCAACGAGCAGTACTTC	CASSARTAPNEQYF
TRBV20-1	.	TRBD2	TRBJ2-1	TGCAGTGCTAGTCTCGGGACTAGCGGGTCTAGTGAGCAGTTCTTC	CSASLGTSGSSEQFF
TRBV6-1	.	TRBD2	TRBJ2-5	TGTGCCAGCAGCCAAGCGGGGGGCCCAGGGGAGACCCAGTACTTC	CASSQAGGPGETQYF
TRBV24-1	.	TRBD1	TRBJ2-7	TGTGCCACCAGTGCCCCGACGACAGGGGACGACGAGCAGTACTTC	CATSAPTTGDDEQYF
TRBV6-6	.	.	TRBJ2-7	TGTGCCAGCAGTTACGGTGGCGGACCCTACGAGCAGTACTTC	CASSYGGGPYEQYF
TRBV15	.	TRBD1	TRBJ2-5	TGTGCCACCAGCAGAGATGGCAGGGGGCTGGGGTACTTC	CATSRDGRGLGYF
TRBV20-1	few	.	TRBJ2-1	TGCAGTGCTAGAGTGGGGGTTAGTTCCTACAATGAGCGGTTCTTC	CSARVGVSSYNERFF
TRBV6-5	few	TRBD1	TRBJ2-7	TGTGCCAGCAGTTACTCTTCCCGACAGGGACCTGTTTACGAGCAGTACTTC	CASSYSSRQGPVYEQYF
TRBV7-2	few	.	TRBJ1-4	TGTGCCAGCAGCTTCTTGGGCGGGGAAAAACTGTTTTTT	CASSFLGGEKLFF
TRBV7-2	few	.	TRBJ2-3	TGTGCCAGCAGCTTAGAGGCGCGGGGGCCACTTTACTCTAGCACAGATACGCAGTATTTT	CASSLEARGPLYSSTDTQYF
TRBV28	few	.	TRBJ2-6	TGTGCCAGCAGTTTATCGATTAGGGAGGCCAACGTCCTGACTTTC	CASSLSIREANVLTF
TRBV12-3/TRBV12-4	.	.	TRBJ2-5	TGTGCCAGCAGTTTAGGGGACCCGGAGACCCAGTACTTC	CASSLGDPETQYF
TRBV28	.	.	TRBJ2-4	TGTGCCAGCAGTCTCCAAACAGGGTCAGGGGACATTCAGTACTTC	CASSLQTGSGDIQYF
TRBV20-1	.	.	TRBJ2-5	TGCAGTGCGGGTGCCGGGACGTCCCTGGGGGGGACCCAGTACTTC	CSAGAGTSLGGTQYF